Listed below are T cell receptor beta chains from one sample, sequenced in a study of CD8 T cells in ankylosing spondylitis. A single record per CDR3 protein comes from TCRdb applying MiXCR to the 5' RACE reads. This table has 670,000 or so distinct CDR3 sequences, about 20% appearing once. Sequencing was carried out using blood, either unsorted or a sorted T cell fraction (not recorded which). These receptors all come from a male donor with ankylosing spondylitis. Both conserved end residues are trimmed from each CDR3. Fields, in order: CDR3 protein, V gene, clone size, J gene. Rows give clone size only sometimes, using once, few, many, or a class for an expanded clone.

SGESGGTIY TRBV29-1 NA TRBJ1-3
ASSLLQIHSNYGYT TRBV5-6 NA TRBJ1-2
ASSLASGNGETQY TRBV5-1 few TRBJ2-5
ASSLPTGSDEQF TRBV28 many TRBJ2-1
ASSSTGGAAGELF TRBV12-3/TRBV12-4 few TRBJ2-2
SAPRRDFTGPGQY TRBV20-1 few TRBJ2-7
ASSQDWVADSTDTQY TRBV4-1 NA TRBJ2-3
ASSDILAALVDEQF TRBV12-3/TRBV12-4 NA TRBJ2-1
SARVGVAVSYNEQF TRBV20-1 once TRBJ2-1
ASSYQTGLGTGELF TRBV6-2/TRBV6-3 few TRBJ2-2
SARGPPGYNRSYNEQF TRBV20-1 few TRBJ2-1
ASSPEGEKLF TRBV7-8 NA TRBJ1-4
ASSSHTSSGDRGWETQY TRBV11-1 few TRBJ2-5
SASRGREENTDTQY TRBV20-1 few TRBJ2-3
ASSLQGTVYNSPLH TRBV3-1 few TRBJ1-6
SARPGGIYEQY TRBV20-1 few TRBJ2-7
ASSKAGTDGYT TRBV6-6 few TRBJ1-2
ASSLDGRAHEQY TRBV7-7 NA TRBJ2-7
SVTNNLDLEQF TRBV29-1 few TRBJ2-1
ASSNRDRFTDTQY TRBV12-3/TRBV12-4 many TRBJ2-3
ATSDRGRATDTQY TRBV24-1 few TRBJ2-3
SVVNGHNQPQH TRBV29-1 NA TRBJ1-5
SARVRGGRSSYNEQF TRBV20-1 few TRBJ2-1
ASSPHRQVPNQPQH TRBV12-3/TRBV12-4 few TRBJ1-5
ASGRGETQY TRBV4-2 few TRBJ2-5
ASSLYGWGGGMNTGELF TRBV12-3/TRBV12-4 few TRBJ2-2